This record concerns one T cell receptor (beta chain) sequence. CDR1 is SNHLY and CDR2 is FYNNEI in the germline V gene. V lost 3 bases to trimming and J lost 1 base, with 7 bases between them. This CDR3 comprises 13 residues. These data are taken from a study of control samples from healthy donors and cancer patients. TCRdb's table, derived via immunoSEQ multiplex PCR, lists solely in-frame clones and lacks some. Here the sample spans roughly 80,000 clones, roughly 88% being singletons. The specimen sequenced was blood. The V and J genes are TRBV2 and TRBJ2-7; a possible D gene is TRBD2 (6 bases). The source is a woman between 45 and 65 years old in good health. DNA for the CDR3: TGTGCCAGCAGTGACGGGAGATCCTACGAGCAGTACTTC. This translates into CASSDGRSYEQYF.